The source of this T cell receptor (beta chain) is a study of CD8 T cells in Susac syndrome. Random hexamers were used to reverse transcribe the RNA input (0.5 to 1 ug). Amplification of TCR beta CDR3 was carried out by immunoSEQ multiplex PCR, which covered 54 Vbeta and 13 Jbeta segments. Each CDR3 protein gets one entry after TCRdb re-called the immunoSEQ multiplex PCR reads with MiXCR. The sample lists hundreds of thousands of distinct CDR3 sequences; 93% were seen once. Overall study results and limits: The study's TCR sequencing and HLA analysis drew on a certain number of individuals. That number was acknowledged as relatively small.

CDR3 size: 17 residues. Germline CDR1 and CDR2: KGHDR and SFDVKD. With V trimmed by 4 bases and J by 10 bases, 14 bases remained unmatched. The authors sequenced TCR beta from blood CD8+ and CD4+ T cells. TEMRA cells were FACS-enriched, with CD8+ and CD4+ T cells isolated negatively. Of note for this clonotype: The antigen is undetermined.

The origin of this receptor is a human donor with multiple sclerosis. The specimen sequenced was CD4+ T cells from PBMCs. The rearrangement joins TRBV24-1 to TRBJ2-1; 11 bases align to TRBD2. In nucleotides, the CDR3 is TGTGCCACCAGTGACCCTTCTCCCTTAGCGGGAGGGCGAGAGCAGTTCTTC. Its translation: CATSDPSPLAGGREQFF.